The next 30 T cell receptor beta chains were all read from a single sample in a study of blood T cell repertoires in COVID-19. Libraries were prepared by immunoSEQ multiplex PCR; TCRdb keeps only in-frame clonotypes and omits some of them. The top ten clones hold approximately 12% of a sample with about 440,000 clones, approximately 90% of them seen once. The sample consisted of peripheral blood. Receptors originate from a woman in her forties or fifties with COVID-19, enrolled during active disease.

The gene calls are TRBV18 and TRBJ1-3; no definite D call. The germline CDR1 and CDR2 sequences are KGHSH and LQKENI. The germline V and J ends were trimmed by 6 bases and 0 bases, with 18 bases remaining between them. CDR3 size: 17 residues. The CDR3 coding sequence is TGTGCCAGCTCCCTCGAGGAAACAGACTACTCTGGAAACACCATATATTTT. It translates to CASSLEETDYSGNTIYF.

Comment on this clone: Within the sample, other DNA sequences also encode this same CDR3. The V and J genes are TRBV20-1 and TRBJ1-1, with D possibly TRBD1 on 6 matching bases. Germline CDR1 and CDR2: DFQATT and SNEGSKA (reference sequence). V gave up 5 bases and J gave up 8 bases, with 12 bases separating them. The CDR3 is made up of 11 amino acids. The chain's CDR3 is CSALTGTEAFF. Here the CDR3 DNA reads TGCAGTGCTCTCACAGGGACGGAAGCTTTCTTT.

This clone occurred once. V gene TRBV11-2 combines with J gene TRBJ2-4, with TRBD2 matching 8 bases. Germline V gene lookup returns CDR1 SGHAT and CDR2 FQNNGV. This CDR3 is 16 amino acids long. Trimming at V came to 8 bases and at J to 3 bases, leaving 12 bases not matched to a gene. The DNA of the CDR3 is TGTGCCAGCGGTCCCTCGGGGGGGCAGGTCAAAAACATTCAGTACTTC. Its translation: CASGPSGGQVKNIQYF. Together with reference TRBV11-2 and TRBJ2-4, the CDR3 gives the full variable domain: EAGVAQSPRYKIIEKRQSVAFWCNPISGHATLYWYQQILGQGPKLLIQFQNNGVVDDSQLPKDRFSAERLKGVDSTLKIQPAKLEDSAVYLCASGPSGGQVKNIQYFGAGTRLSVL.

This clone was seen once. This chain connects TRBV3-1 (or the pseudogene TRBV3-2) to TRBJ2-1, with D maybe TRBD1 (5 bases). V gave up 0 bases and J gave up 9 bases, with 15 bases separating them. Germline V gives CDR1 LGHDT, CDR2 YNNKEL (reference sequence). The CDR3 sequence is 15 residues long. The CDR3 here is CASSQDLRDRGEQFF. For the CDR3, the DNA is TGTGCCAGCAGCCAAGATCTCAGGGATCGCGGTGAGCAGTTCTTC.

The chain combines TRBV18 with TRBJ1-5; 8 bases agree with TRBD1. The trim removed 4 bases at V and 6 bases at J, leaving 8 bases unmatched. Per the germline V gene, CDR1 is KGHSH and CDR2 is LQKENI. The CDR3 has 15 residues. The CDR3 DNA is TGTGCCAGCTCACTGGACAGGGAACGGGGTCAGCCCCAGCATTTT. Its translation: CASSLDRERGQPQHF.

This clone was seen more than once but under ten times. This chain connects TRBV19 to TRBJ1-5; TRBD1 agrees at 7 bases. Per the germline V gene, CDR1 is LNHDA and CDR2 is SQIVND (reference sequence). The CDR3 loop spans 15 amino acids. V lost 5 bases, J lost 5 bases, and 9 bases stayed unmatched. As DNA, the CDR3 is TGTGCCAGTAGTGGAAGGACAGGTTGGGATCAGCCCCAGCATTTT. Protein: CASSGRTGWDQPQHF.

The CDR3 nucleotides are TGTGCCAGCAGTCTGAGCCAGGGGAACGAGCAGTACTTC. Amino acid sequence: CASSLSQGNEQYF. The J gene is TRBJ2-7, the V gene TRBV27, with D maybe TRBD1 (6 bases). The CDR3 is 13 residues long. CDR1 and CDR2 from the germline V gene are MNHEY and SMNVEV (reference sequence). V was pared by 5 bases and J by 5 bases, with 13 bases between.

The chain recombines TRBV30 with TRBJ1-1; D call uncertain. The CDR3 has 12 amino acids. Germline-derived CDR1 and CDR2 are GTSNPN and SVGIG (reference sequence). The CDR3 protein is CARTVLNTEAFF. In DNA, the CDR3 is TGTGCTCGGACTGTTCTAAACACTGAAGCTTTCTTT.

The gene calls are TRBV13 and TRBJ1-2; D is uncertain. Trimming cost V 5 bases and J 8 bases, with 15 bases left between them. The CDR3 totals 13 residues. Germline lookup yields CDR1 PRHDT and CDR2 FYEKMQ (reference sequence). CDR3 coding DNA: TGTGCCAGCAGCCCCCCGGGTCCGGAGGGCTACACCTTC. Protein: CASSPPGPEGYTF. The complete variable domain, with remaining parts taken from reference TRBV13 and TRBJ1-2, reads AAGVIQSPRHLIKEKRETATLKCYPIPRHDTVYWYQQGPGQDPQFLISFYEKMQSDKGSIPDRFSAQQFSDYHSELNMSSLELGDSALYFCASSPPGPEGYTFGSGTRLTVV.

The J gene is TRBJ1-2, the V gene TRBV10-3; D may be TRBD1 (5 bases). Trimming stripped 11 bases from V and 4 bases from J, with 20 bases between. In germline, CDR1 is ENHRY, CDR2 SYGVKD. This CDR3 has 14 amino acids. Here the CDR3 DNA reads TGTGCCTCCCATTTGGGGGGAGTTGGCTATGGCTACACCTTC. It specifies CASHLGGVGYGYTF.

This chain links TRBV7-2 with TRBJ2-3, with D possibly TRBD2 on 6 matching bases. CDR1 is SGHTA and CDR2 is FQGNSA in the germline V gene. The CDR3 is 15 amino acids. V was pared by 3 bases and J by 2 bases, with 12 bases between. The DNA of the CDR3 is TGTGCCAGCAGCTTCCGGGACTTAAACACAGATACGCAGTATTTT. Amino acids: CASSFRDLNTDTQYF.

The chain links TRBV29-1 to TRBJ1-4; D is perhaps TRBD1 (5 bases). This CDR3 has 12 amino acids. Germline CDR1 is SQVTM and CDR2 is ANQGSEA. Trimming pared 0 bases from V and 14 bases from J, leaving 13 bases between. The CDR3, as DNA: TGCAGCGTTGAAGATCCGGGCAGGGTCCTGTTTTTT. Protein sequence: CSVEDPGRVLFF.

This rearrangement joins TRBV25-1 to TRBJ2-7; possibly TRBD1 for D (5 bases). Per germline, CDR1 MGHDK and CDR2 SYGVNS. This CDR3 is built from 11 residues. V gave up 6 bases and J gave up 6 bases, with 9 bases separating them. CDR3 region: CASRGASEQYF. The CDR3 coding sequence is TGTGCCAGCAGAGGGGCGAGCGAGCAGTACTTC.

The V call is TRBV15, the J call TRBJ1-6; 7 bases are a match to TRBD1. V lost 0 bases to trimming and J lost 7 bases; unmatched junction nucleotides: 12. CDR3 length equals 18 residues. The germline CDR1 and CDR2 sequences are LNHNV and YYDKDF (reference sequence). The CDR3 DNA sequence: TGTGCCACCAGCAGAGAATCGTTCGGTACAGGGGCGAATTCACCCCTCCACTTT. Residues: CATSRESFGTGANSPLHF.

The rearrangement uses TRBV28 and TRBJ2-3; TRBD1 matches 7 bases. V dropped 5 bases and J dropped 3; count of bases not matched to a gene: 5. This CDR3 is 14 amino acids long. Germline V gene data show CDR1 as MDHEN and CDR2 as SYDVKM. The CDR3 DNA is TGTGCCAGCAGTAGACAGGGCTGGACAGATACGCAGTATTTT. Residues: CASSRQGWTDTQYF. Together with reference TRBV28 and TRBJ2-3, the CDR3 gives the full variable domain: DVKVTQSSRYLVKRTGEKVFLECVQDMDHENMFWYRQDPGLGLRLIYFSYDVKMKEKGDIPEGYSVSREKKERFSLILESASTNQTSMYLCASSRQGWTDTQYFGPGTRLTVL.

The chain links TRBV12-3 or TRBV12-4 to TRBJ1-2, with a weak D call TRBD1 (6 bases). The CDR3 is 12 residues long. V was shortened by 4 bases and J by 6 bases, with 9 bases between the two germline ends. In DNA, the CDR3 is TGTGCCAGCAGTTGGTCAGGGGATGGCTACACCTTC. Protein product: CASSWSGDGYTF.

This sequence joins TRBV4-2 and TRBJ2-1, with TRBD2 identical over 8 bases. This CDR3 comprises 17 residues. Germline CDR1 and CDR2: LGHNA and YNFKEQ. Trimming took 0 bases from V and 10 from J; bases not matched to a gene: 14. The CDR3 DNA reads TGTGCCAGCAGCCAAGATGAGGGCGGGGGGAATATTAGGGAGCAGTTCTTC. It specifies CASSQDEGGGNIREQFF.

V gene TRBV11-2 combines with J gene TRBJ2-1, with 7 bases matching TRBD2. Germline trimming cut 1 base from V and 7 bases from J; bases unmatched to any gene: 7. The CDR3 consists of 15 residues. The germline gives CDR1 SGHAT, CDR2 FQNNGV. The CDR3 DNA reads as TGTGCCAGCAGCTTAGTTCGCGGGGGTGGAAATGAGCAGTTCTTC. Translated, it gives CASSLVRGGGNEQFF.

This chain links TRBV7-3 with TRBJ2-2; D ambiguous. Germline CDR1 is SGHTA and CDR2 is FQGTGA. Between the trimmed V and J ends, which lost 2 bases and 1 base, there was a span of 8 bases. The CDR3 runs 15 residues. The CDR3 spells CASSLDRLNTGELFF. CDR3 sequence (DNA): TGTGCCAGCAGCTTAGATAGATTGAACACCGGGGAGCTGTTTTTT.

The chain is built from TRBV7-2 and TRBJ2-3, with 9 bases fitting TRBD2. CDR1 is SGHTA, CDR2 FQGNSA, per germline. Germline trimming cut 1 base from V and 5 bases from J; bases unmatched to any gene: 7. The CDR3 extends over 16 amino acids. The CDR3 DNA follows: TGTGCCAGCAGCTTAGTGGGCGGGGGGGCGCAAGATACGCAGTATTTT. This gives the protein CASSLVGGGAQDTQYF.

This clone was observed a few times. J is TRBJ1-1 and V is TRBV12-3 or TRBV12-4, with D possibly TRBD1 on 5 matching bases. This CDR3 contains 13 residues. Trimming left V 4 bases short and J 1 base short, with 7 bases between. As DNA, the CDR3 is TGTGCCAGCAGTTCTGGACAGAACACTGAAGCTTTCTTT. Translating gives CASSSGQNTEAFF.

This chain links TRBV5-1 with TRBJ2-1; no firm D call. The germline V and J ends were trimmed by 0 bases and 7 bases, with 11 bases remaining between them. The CDR3 runs to 14 residues. Germline-derived CDR1 and CDR2 are SGHRS and YFSETQ. The CDR3 reads CASSLAVAENEQFF. As DNA, the CDR3 is TGCGCCAGCAGCTTGGCAGTAGCCGAGAATGAGCAGTTCTTC. Looking up the rest from reference TRBV5-1 and TRBJ2-1 gives the full variable domain: KAGVTQTPRYLIKTRGQQVTLSCSPISGHRSVSWYQQTPGQGLQFLFEYFSETQRNKGNFPGRFSGRQFSNSRSEMNVSTLELGDSALYLCASSLAVAENEQFFGPGTRLTVL.

This rearrangement joins TRBV28 to TRBJ2-7; D is unclear. The germline CDR1 and CDR2 sequences are MDHEN and SYDVKM. This CDR3 has 14 amino acids. V dropped 2 bases and J dropped 3 bases, with 11 bases sitting between them. CDR3 residues: CASSLEQPLYEQYF. The CDR3 DNA reads as TGTGCCAGCAGTTTAGAACAGCCCCTCTACGAGCAGTACTTC. Complete variable domain (other parts from reference TRBV28 and TRBJ2-7): DVKVTQSSRYLVKRTGEKVFLECVQDMDHENMFWYRQDPGLGLRLIYFSYDVKMKEKGDIPEGYSVSREKKERFSLILESASTNQTSMYLCASSLEQPLYEQYFGPGTRLTVT.

The CDR3 loop is CASGQGFADTQYF. CDR3 coding DNA: TGCGCCAGCGGACAGGGGTTCGCAGATACGCAGTATTTT. The chain employs TRBV5-1 and TRBJ2-3, with 9 bases identical to TRBD1. The CDR3 covers 13 residues. Germline values: CDR1 SGHRS, CDR2 YFSETQ. V lost 7 bases to trimming and J lost 4 bases; unmatched junction nucleotides: 4.

The rearrangement joins TRBV6-4 to TRBJ1-5; D unresolved. Trimming took 3 bases from V and 0 from J, leaving 6 bases between them. This CDR3 spans 14 amino acids. CDR1 and CDR2 (germline): MRHNA, SNTAGT. The CDR3 DNA is TGTGCCAGCAGTGAGGAGTTTAGCAATCAGCCCCAGCATTTT. Translating gives CASSEEFSNQPQHF.

The J gene is TRBJ1-1, the V gene TRBV6-5; D possibly corresponds to TRBD1 (6 bases). In germline, CDR1 is MNHEY, CDR2 SVGAGI. This CDR3 is built from 15 residues. Trimming removed 7 bases from V and 1 base from J, with 16 bases in between. CDR3 DNA: TGTGCCAGCACCTTACAACAGGGATCGAACACTGAAGCTTTCTTT. Translation: CASTLQQGSNTEAFF.

This chain links TRBV12-3 or TRBV12-4 with TRBJ2-1, with a tentative D call TRBD2 (5 bases). The V end was cut by 4 bases, the J end by 9 bases, with 13 bases between. This CDR3 is 13 amino acids long. CDR3 amino acids: CASSSTLASEQFF. CDR3 bases: TGTGCCAGCAGTTCCACTCTAGCTTCTGAGCAGTTCTTC.

This rearrangement joins TRBV9 to TRBJ2-1, with 9 nucleotides matching TRBD2. The ends lost 2 bases at V and 4 bases at J; junction bases unmatched: 4. The CDR3 sequence is 15 residues long. Germline-derived CDR1 and CDR2 are SGDLS and YYNGEE. The CDR3 spells CASSVSSGKYNEQFF. CDR3 nucleotide sequence: TGTGCCAGCAGCGTGTCTAGCGGGAAATACAATGAGCAGTTCTTC.

This clone has only a few counts. This sequence joins TRBV5-1 and TRBJ1-3, with D unclear. Trimming pared 2 bases from V and 4 bases from J, leaving 10 bases between. This CDR3 region has 14 residues. The germline CDR1 and CDR2 sequences are SGHRS and YFSETQ. DNA for the CDR3: TGCGCCAGCAGCTTAGAGGGATACGGAAACACCATATATTTT. Encoded protein: CASSLEGYGNTIYF.

V is TRBV9 and J is TRBJ1-1, with D unclear. This CDR3 contains 14 residues. With 0 bases removed from V and 1 base from J, the gap between germline ends came to 7 bases. From germline, CDR1 is SGDLS and CDR2 YYNGEE. CDR3 loop: CASSVVEGNTEAFF. CDR3 in DNA: TGTGCCAGCAGCGTAGTCGAGGGGAACACTGAAGCTTTCTTT.